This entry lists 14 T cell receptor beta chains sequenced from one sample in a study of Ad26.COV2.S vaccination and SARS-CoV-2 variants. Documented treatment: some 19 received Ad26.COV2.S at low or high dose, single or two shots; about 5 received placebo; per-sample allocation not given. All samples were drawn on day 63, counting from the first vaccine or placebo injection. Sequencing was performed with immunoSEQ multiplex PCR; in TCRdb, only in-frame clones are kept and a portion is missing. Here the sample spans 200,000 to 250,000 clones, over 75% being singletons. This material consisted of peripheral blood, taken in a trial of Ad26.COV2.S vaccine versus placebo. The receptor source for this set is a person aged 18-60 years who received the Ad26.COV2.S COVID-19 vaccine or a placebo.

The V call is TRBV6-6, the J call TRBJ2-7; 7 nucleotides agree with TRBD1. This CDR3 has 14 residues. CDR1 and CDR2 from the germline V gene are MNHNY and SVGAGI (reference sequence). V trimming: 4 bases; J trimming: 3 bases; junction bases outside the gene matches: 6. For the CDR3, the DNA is TGTGCCAGCAGTTCCCGACAGGGATTCTACGAGCAGTACTTC. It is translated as CASSSRQGFYEQYF.

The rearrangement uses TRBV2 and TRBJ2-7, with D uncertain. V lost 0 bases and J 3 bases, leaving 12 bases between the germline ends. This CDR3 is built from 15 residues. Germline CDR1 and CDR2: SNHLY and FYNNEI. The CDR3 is CASSEADLGNYEQYF. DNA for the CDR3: TGTGCCAGCAGTGAAGCGGATCTGGGGAACTACGAGCAGTACTTC.

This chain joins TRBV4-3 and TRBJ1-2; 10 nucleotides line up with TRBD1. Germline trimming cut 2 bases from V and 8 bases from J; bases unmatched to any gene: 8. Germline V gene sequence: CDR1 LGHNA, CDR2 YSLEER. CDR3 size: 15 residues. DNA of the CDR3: TGCGCCAGCAGCCAAACCTGGGACAGGGGTAAAGGCTACACCTTC. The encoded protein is CASSQTWDRGKGYTF.

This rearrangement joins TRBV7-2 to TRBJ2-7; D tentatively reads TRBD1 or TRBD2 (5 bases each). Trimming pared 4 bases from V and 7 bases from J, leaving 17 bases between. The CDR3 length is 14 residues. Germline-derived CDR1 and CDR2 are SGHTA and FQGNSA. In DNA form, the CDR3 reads TGTGCCAGCAGCTCATTCCAGGGAGCTGGGGAGCAGTACTTC. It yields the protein CASSSFQGAGEQYF.

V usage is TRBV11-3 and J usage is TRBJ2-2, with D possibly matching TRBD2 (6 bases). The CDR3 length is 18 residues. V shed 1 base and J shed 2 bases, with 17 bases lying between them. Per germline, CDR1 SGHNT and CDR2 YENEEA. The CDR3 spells CASSLARGPGLNTGELFF. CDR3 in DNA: TGTGCCAGCAGCTTAGCCCGGGGACCGGGACTTAACACCGGGGAGCTGTTTTTT. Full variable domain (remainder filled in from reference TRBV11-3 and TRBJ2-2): EAGVVQSPRYKIIEKKQPVAFWCNPISGHNTLYWYLQNLGQGPELLIRYENEEAVDDSQLPKDRFSAERLKGVDSTLKIQPAELGDSAVYLCASSLARGPGLNTGELFFGEGSRLTVL.

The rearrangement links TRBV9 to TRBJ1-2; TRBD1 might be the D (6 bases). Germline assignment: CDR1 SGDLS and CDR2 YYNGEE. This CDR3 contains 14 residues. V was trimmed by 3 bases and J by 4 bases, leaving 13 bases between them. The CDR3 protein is CASSAETGTYGYTF. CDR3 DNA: TGTGCCAGCAGCGCCGAGACAGGAACCTATGGCTACACCTTC.

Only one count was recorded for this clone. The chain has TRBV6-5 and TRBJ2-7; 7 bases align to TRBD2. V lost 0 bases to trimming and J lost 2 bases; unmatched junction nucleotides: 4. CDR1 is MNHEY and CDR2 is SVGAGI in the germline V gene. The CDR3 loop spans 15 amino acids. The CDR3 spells CASSYSGDYTYEQYF. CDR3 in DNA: TGTGCCAGCAGTTACTCGGGGGACTACACCTACGAGCAGTACTTC.

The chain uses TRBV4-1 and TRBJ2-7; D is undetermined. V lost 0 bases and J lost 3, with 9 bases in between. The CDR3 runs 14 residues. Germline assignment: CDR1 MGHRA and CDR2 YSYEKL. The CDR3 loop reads CASSQDWGSYEQYF. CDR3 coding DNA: TGCGCCAGCAGCCAAGATTGGGGTAGCTACGAGCAGTACTTC.

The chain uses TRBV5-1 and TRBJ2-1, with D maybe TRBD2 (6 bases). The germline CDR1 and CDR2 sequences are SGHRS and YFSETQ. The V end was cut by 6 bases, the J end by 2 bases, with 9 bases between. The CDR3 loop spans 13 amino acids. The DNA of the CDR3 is TGCGCCAGCAAGGAGGGGACCTACAATGAGCAGTTCTTC. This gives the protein CASKEGTYNEQFF.

DNA for the CDR3: TGTGCCAGCTACTCAAGATTCAATGAGCAGTTCTTC. Its translation is CASYSRFNEQFF. V is TRBV28 and J is TRBJ2-1, with unresolved D. From germline, CDR1 is MDHEN and CDR2 SYDVKM. The CDR3 covers 12 residues. Between the trimmed V and J ends, which lost 8 bases and 6 bases, there was a span of 11 bases.

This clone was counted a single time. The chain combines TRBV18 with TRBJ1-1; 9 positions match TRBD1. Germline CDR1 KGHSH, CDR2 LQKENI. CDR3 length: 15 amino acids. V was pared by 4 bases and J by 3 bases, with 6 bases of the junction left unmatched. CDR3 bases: TGTGCCAGCTCACTACAGGGGGCGCGGTACACTGAAGCTTTCTTT. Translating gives CASSLQGARYTEAFF.

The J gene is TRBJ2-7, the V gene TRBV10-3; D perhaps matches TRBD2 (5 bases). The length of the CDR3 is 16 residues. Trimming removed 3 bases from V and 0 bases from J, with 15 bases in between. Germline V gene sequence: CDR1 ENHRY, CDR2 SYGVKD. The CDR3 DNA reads TGTGCCATCAGTGATCGGAGGCGGACCGACTCCTACGAGCAGTACTTC. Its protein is CAISDRRRTDSYEQYF.

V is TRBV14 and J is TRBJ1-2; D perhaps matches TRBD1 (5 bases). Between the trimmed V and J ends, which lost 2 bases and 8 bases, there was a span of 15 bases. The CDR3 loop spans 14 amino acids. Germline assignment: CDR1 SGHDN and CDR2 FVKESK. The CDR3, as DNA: TGTGCCAGCAGCCAAAGAATGGGGGGGTCGGGCTACACCTTC. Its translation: CASSQRMGGSGYTF.

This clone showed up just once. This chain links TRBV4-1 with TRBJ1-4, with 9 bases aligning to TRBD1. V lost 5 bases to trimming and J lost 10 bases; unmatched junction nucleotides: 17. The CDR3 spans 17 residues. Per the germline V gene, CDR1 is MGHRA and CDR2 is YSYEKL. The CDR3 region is CASSWDREKTGKGKLFF. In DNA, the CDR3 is TGCGCCAGCAGCTGGGACAGGGAAAAGACGGGAAAGGGAAAACTGTTTTTT.